Shown below are 28 T cell receptor beta chains from a single sample sequenced in a study of beta chain features in type 1 diabetes. The study's findings and limits: When Type 1 diabetes patients were examined, their TCRB CDR3s proved moderately but significantly shorter in all four CD4+ subsets.

No cognate antigen is known for these TCRs. Isolated RNA was reverse transcribed in full, so expressed TCRB transcripts were sequenced. Produced via immunoSEQ multiplex PCR; TCRdb's table is partial and in-frame only. The sample gives about 150,000 clones, about a tenth of which show up once; approximately 0.46% is in the top ten. Sequencing was performed on central memory CD4+ T cells from blood. These receptors came from a man aged 25-40 years with type 1 diabetes.

This clone was detected a few times. V gene TRBV6-5 combines with J gene TRBJ2-5, with D possibly being TRBD2 (5 bases). CDR3 length: 13 residues. V lost 5 bases, J lost 4 bases, and 11 bases lay in between. Germline V gene data show CDR1 as MNHEY and CDR2 as SVGAGI. The CDR3, as DNA: TGTGCCAGCAGTCGCACGGGGAGAGAGACCCAGTACTTC. Encoded protein: CASSRTGRETQYF.

The J gene is TRBJ2-6, the V gene TRBV5-6, with D tentatively TRBD1 (5 bases). Germline CDR1 reads SGHDT; CDR2 reads YYEEEE. Trimming pared 4 bases from V and 2 bases from J, leaving 10 bases between. The CDR3 sequence is 15 residues long. The CDR3 region is CASSPLGAGANVLTF. DNA of the CDR3: TGTGCCAGCAGCCCCCTAGGGGCTGGGGCCAACGTCCTGACTTTC. Full variable domain (remainder filled in from reference TRBV5-6 and TRBJ2-6): DAGVTQSPTHLIKTRGQQVTLRCSPKSGHDTVSWYQQALGQGPQFIFQYYEEEERQRGNFPDRFSGHQFPNYSSELNVNALLLGDSALYLCASSPLGAGANVLTFGAGSRLTVL.

This sequence joins TRBV10-3 and TRBJ1-3, with no clear D. The germline CDR1 and CDR2 sequences are ENHRY and SYGVKD. This CDR3 is 13 amino acids long. The ends were cut back, 7 bases at V and 0 bases at J, with 7 bases in the middle. CDR3 amino acids: CAITVNSGNTIYF. The CDR3 DNA sequence: TGTGCCATCACAGTTAACTCTGGAAACACCATATATTTT.

This clone was counted ten times or more. The chain has TRBV29-1 and TRBJ1-1, with D perhaps matching TRBD1 (5 bases). Trimming left V 6 bases short and J 7 bases short, with 9 bases between. Germline CDR1 and CDR2: SQVTM and ANQGSEA. This CDR3 is built from 10 residues. The CDR3 DNA reads TGCAGCGTGGGTGACAGTGAAGCTTTCTTT. Translating it yields CSVGDSEAFF.

This clone was detected a few times. The chain couples TRBV29-1 to TRBJ2-7, with D perhaps matching TRBD1 (6 bases). The CDR3 extends over 15 amino acids. V was clipped by 4 bases and J by 2 bases, with 18 bases between them. Germline V gene data show CDR1 as SQVTM and CDR2 as ANQGSEA. CDR3 bases: TGCAGCGTTGTCTTTAGGACAGAAGAGACCTACGAGCAGTACTTC. It is translated as CSVVFRTEETYEQYF.

This clone has a handful of counts. The sample contains more than one DNA sequence encoding this CDR3. DNA of the CDR3: TGTGCCAGCAGCCAAGGAGGGCGGGACATTCAGTACTTC. Protein sequence: CASSQGGRDIQYF. This rearrangement joins TRBV14 to TRBJ2-4; possible D gene TRBD2, 5 bases. Per germline, CDR1 SGHDN and CDR2 FVKESK. The CDR3 is 13 residues long. Trimming pared 1 base from V and 8 bases from J, leaving 9 bases between.

The sample holds a few counts of this clone. The chain joins TRBV9 to TRBJ2-1, with 14 bases aligning to TRBD2. The CDR3 runs to 16 residues. Germline CDR1 and CDR2: SGDLS and YYNGEE. V shed 2 bases, J shed 8 bases, and the junction held 6 bases outside the gene matches. The CDR3 here is CASSVSTSGRDDEQFF. The CDR3 DNA follows: TGTGCCAGCAGCGTGTCGACTAGCGGGAGGGACGATGAGCAGTTCTTC.

Only a few counts were recorded for this clone. This rearrangement joins TRBV30 to TRBJ1-4, with TRBD1 matching 8 bases. Unmatched junction bases numbered 14, after V lost 3 bases and J lost 8 bases. Per germline, CDR1 GTSNPN and CDR2 SVGIG (reference sequence). This CDR3 is 16 amino acids long. The CDR3 DNA is TGTGCCTGGAGCCTCGGGACAGGCTCGTTATACGAAAAACTGTTTTTT. Amino acid sequence: CAWSLGTGSLYEKLFF.

The V gene is TRBV29-1, the J gene TRBJ1-2; 11 nucleotides line up with TRBD1. The germline V gene has CDR1 SQVTM and CDR2 ANQGSEA. J lost 8 bases, V lost 4 bases, and 6 bases had no gene match. The CDR3 totals 13 residues. The CDR3 here is CSVVGQGAWGYTF. CDR3 coding DNA: TGCAGCGTTGTCGGACAGGGGGCGTGGGGCTACACCTTC.

This chain joins TRBV18 and TRBJ2-1; TRBD2 matches at 10 bases. V was clipped by 3 bases and J by 10 bases; unmatched bases: 6. Germline loops: CDR1 KGHSH, CDR2 LQKENI. The CDR3 spans 14 residues. The chain's CDR3 is CASSPGLAWIEQFF. The CDR3 nucleotides are TGTGCCAGCTCACCGGGACTAGCGTGGATAGAGCAGTTCTTC.

The chain couples TRBV15 to TRBJ2-1, with 8 nucleotides matching TRBD2. This CDR3 spans 16 amino acids. V lost 5 bases, J lost 15 bases, and 21 bases stayed unmatched. Looked up from germline, CDR1 is LNHNV and CDR2 is YYDKDF (reference sequence). In nucleotides, the CDR3 is TGTGCCACCAGCGCCAAAACTAGCGGAATACCATTTGGTTCGTTCTTC. Protein sequence: CATSAKTSGIPFGSFF.

In its sample, this clone was seen a few times. This rearrangement joins TRBV7-2 to TRBJ2-7, with 9 bases lining up with TRBD1. CDR1 is SGHTA, CDR2 FQGNSA, per germline. V dropped 4 bases and J dropped 0; count of bases not matched to a gene: 4. The CDR3 is 15 residues long. CDR3 nucleotides: TGTGCCAGCAGCTCCACAGGGGGCTACTCCTACGAGCAGTACTTC. This sequence encodes CASSSTGGYSYEQYF.

This clone showed up just a few times. The rearrangement joins TRBV18 to TRBJ1-5; 9 nucleotides match TRBD1. The CDR3 length is 14 residues. Per the germline V gene, CDR1 is KGHSH and CDR2 is LQKENI. Trimming cost V 6 bases and J 7 bases; bases outside gene matches: 7. The CDR3 reads CASSRGTGNQPQHF. CDR3 DNA sequence: TGTGCCAGCTCGAGGGGGACAGGGAACCAGCCCCAGCATTTT. The full variable domain, in which reference TRBV18 and TRBJ1-5 provide the parts outside the CDR3, is NAGVMQNPRHLVRRRGQEARLRCSPMKGHSHVYWYRQLPEEGLKFMVYLQKENIIDESGMPKERFSAEFPKEGPSILRIQQVVRGDSAAYFCASSRGTGNQPQHFGDGTRLSIL.

This clone was counted a few times. The J gene is TRBJ2-1, the V gene TRBV14, with 7 bases aligning to TRBD2. Trimming took 1 base from V and 9 from J; bases not matched to a gene: 9. CDR1 is SGHDN, CDR2 FVKESK, per germline. CDR3 length equals 15 residues. The CDR3 is CASSQVTSAYGEQFF. The CDR3 region has the DNA TGTGCCAGCAGCCAAGTTACTAGCGCTTATGGTGAGCAGTTCTTC. The full variable domain, in which reference TRBV14 and TRBJ2-1 provide the parts outside the CDR3, is EAGVTQFPSHSVIEKGQTVTLRCDPISGHDNLYWYRRVMGKEIKFLLHFVKESKQDESGMPNNRFLAERTGGTYSTLKVQPAELEDSGVYFCASSQVTSAYGEQFFGPGTRLTVL.

J is TRBJ2-7 and V is TRBV6-6; maybe TRBD2 (5 bases). Germline V lookup: CDR1 MNHNY, CDR2 SVGAGI (reference sequence). The CDR3 consists of 14 residues. V lost 0 bases and J 7 bases, leaving 13 bases between the germline ends. CDR3 amino acids: CASSYSTLRGEQYF. CDR3 in DNA: TGTGCCAGCAGTTACTCGACACTGCGAGGGGAGCAGTACTTC.

This clone was picked up a small number of times. The chain is built from TRBV28 and TRBJ2-1; 9 bases align to TRBD2. CDR1 and CDR2 (germline): MDHEN, SYDVKM. CDR3 size: 12 residues. The CDR3 DNA follows: TGTGTCCTCAGATCCGCGGGAGGGATCGCGTTCTTC. Its translation is CVLRSAGGIAFF.

This clone was picked up a small number of times. V is TRBV28 and J is TRBJ2-1; TRBD2 is a possible D gene (6 bases). Per germline, CDR1 MDHEN and CDR2 SYDVKM. This CDR3 contains 16 residues. Trimming took off 3 bases at V and 0 bases at J, with 12 bases between the two ends. CDR3 DNA: TGTGCCAGCAGTTTCGATCGGGGGAGCTCCTACAATGAGCAGTTCTTC. Its translation is CASSFDRGSSYNEQFF.

Turning to this clone: In the same sample, other DNA sequences code for this CDR3. The CDR3 here is CASSRTSGSSYEQYF. The CDR3 region has the DNA TGTGCCAGCAGCCGAACTAGCGGAAGCTCCTACGAGCAGTACTTC. The gene calls are TRBV7-2 and TRBJ2-7; 8 bases map to TRBD2. V was clipped by 5 bases and J by 0 bases; unmatched bases: 6. The CDR3 totals 15 residues. Germline lookup yields CDR1 SGHTA and CDR2 FQGNSA.

This chain connects TRBV9 to TRBJ1-2, with 12 bases lining up with TRBD1. After removal of 3 bases from V and 8 bases from J, the junction contained 14 bases not matched to a gene. Germline CDR1 is SGDLS and CDR2 is YYNGEE. This CDR3 has 17 residues. CDR3 region: CASSADPGQGADRGYTF. DNA of the CDR3: TGTGCCAGCAGCGCTGACCCGGGACAGGGGGCCGATCGGGGCTACACCTTC.

This clone was picked up a small number of times. Mismatch with germline at one junction end may stem from a read error. V and J are TRBV7-7 and TRBJ1-1, with a tentative D call TRBD1 (6 bases). There are 13 residues in the CDR3. Per germline, CDR1 SSHAT and CDR2 FNYEAQ (reference sequence). Here the CDR3 reads CASSQGQNTEAFF. The CDR3 DNA sequence: TGTGCTAGCAGCCAGGGACAGAACACTGAAGCTTTCTTT.

The chain is built from TRBV2 and TRBJ2-3, with 8 bases lining up with TRBD1. This CDR3 has 14 residues. Germline V gene lookup returns CDR1 SNHLY and CDR2 FYNNEI. The V gene end was trimmed by 5 bases and the J gene end by 5 bases; junction bases not matched to a gene: 6. The CDR3 reads CASSYTTGVDTQYF. In DNA, the CDR3 is TGTGCCAGCAGTTATACGACAGGGGTAGATACGCAGTATTTT.

The genes are TRBV28 and TRBJ2-3; D is undetermined. This CDR3 spans 12 amino acids. Looked up from germline, CDR1 is MDHEN and CDR2 is SYDVKM. V gave up 6 bases and J gave up 5 bases, with 9 bases separating them. This CDR3 is CASSRLLDTQYF. The CDR3, as DNA: TGTGCCAGCAGCCGTCTTTTAGATACGCAGTATTTT.

This clone was seen more than once but under ten times. The chain carries TRBV7-8 and TRBJ2-1; 7 bases map to TRBD2. Trimming at V came to 2 bases and at J to 4 bases, leaving 8 bases not matched to a gene. The CDR3 totals 16 residues. Germline CDR1 reads SGHVS; CDR2 reads FQNEAQ. The CDR3 reads CASSLLGGTGYNEQFF. The CDR3 nucleotides are TGTGCCAGCAGCTTATTGGGGGGGACTGGTTACAATGAGCAGTTCTTC.

This clone was detected a few times. This rearrangement joins TRBV5-4 to TRBJ2-3; possible D gene TRBD2, 5 bases. Germline V gives CDR1 SGHNT, CDR2 YYREEE (reference sequence). Trimming pared 0 bases from V and 2 bases from J, leaving 7 bases between. The CDR3 has 14 amino acids. The CDR3 DNA reads as TGTGCCAGCAGCTTGGAGCGGTCCACAGATACGCAGTATTTT. Translated: CASSLERSTDTQYF.

This clone was detected only once. With a much larger clone just one base away, this may be a read error. The chain joins TRBV7-3 to TRBJ2-1; TRBD2 aligns across 9 bases. CDR1 is SGHTA and CDR2 is FQGTGA in the germline V gene. V lost 5 bases, J lost 0 bases, and 2 bases stayed unmatched. This CDR3 has 15 residues. The CDR3 here is CASSISGSSYNEQFF. In nucleotides, the CDR3 is TGTGCCAGCAGCATTAGCGGGAGCTCCTACAATGAGCAGTTCTTC.

As DNA, the CDR3 is TGTGCCAGCAGCCGGGGGGGACTAGCGGTGCAAGAGACCCAGTACTTC. Translating gives CASSRGGLAVQETQYF. The chain links TRBV4-2 to TRBJ2-5; 11 positions match TRBD2. Germline V gene sequence: CDR1 LGHNA, CDR2 YNFKEQ. The CDR3 totals 16 residues. The J segment lost 2 bases and the V segment lost 4 bases, leaving 6 bases of the junction unmatched.

The CDR3 reads CASSFRTGTGYTGELFF. The CDR3 coding sequence is TGTGCCAGCAGCTTTCGAACCGGGACAGGGTACACCGGGGAGCTGTTTTTT. The chain links TRBV7-9 to TRBJ2-2; TRBD1 matches at 9 bases. The junction had 8 bases not matched to a gene; V was cut back by 3 bases and J by 3 bases. CDR1 and CDR2 from the germline V gene are SEHNR and FQNEAQ (reference sequence). The CDR3 totals 17 residues.

The sample holds a few counts of this clone. This sequence joins TRBV5-1 and TRBJ2-1; maybe TRBD1 (6 bases). The germline V and J ends were trimmed by 2 bases and 5 bases, with 17 bases remaining between them. The CDR3 spans 16 residues. CDR1 SGHRS and CDR2 YFSETQ come from the germline V gene. The CDR3 nucleotides are TGCGCCAGCAGCTTACAACCCAGGGGTTTAGACAATGAGCAGTTCTTC. The encoded protein is CASSLQPRGLDNEQFF.